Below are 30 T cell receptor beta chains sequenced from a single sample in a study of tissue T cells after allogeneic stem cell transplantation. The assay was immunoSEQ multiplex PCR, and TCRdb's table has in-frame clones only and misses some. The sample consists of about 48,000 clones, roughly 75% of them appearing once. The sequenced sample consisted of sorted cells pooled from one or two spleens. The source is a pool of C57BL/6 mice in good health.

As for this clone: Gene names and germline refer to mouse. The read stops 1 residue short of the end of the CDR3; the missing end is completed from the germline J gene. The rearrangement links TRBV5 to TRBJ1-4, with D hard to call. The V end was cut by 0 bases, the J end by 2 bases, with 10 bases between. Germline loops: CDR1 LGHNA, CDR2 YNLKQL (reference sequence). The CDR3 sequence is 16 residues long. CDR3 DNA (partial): TGTGCCAGCAGCCAAGAAGGGCCCGAATCCAACGAAAGATTATTT. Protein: CASSQEGPESNERLF. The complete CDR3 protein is CASSQEGPESNERLFF.

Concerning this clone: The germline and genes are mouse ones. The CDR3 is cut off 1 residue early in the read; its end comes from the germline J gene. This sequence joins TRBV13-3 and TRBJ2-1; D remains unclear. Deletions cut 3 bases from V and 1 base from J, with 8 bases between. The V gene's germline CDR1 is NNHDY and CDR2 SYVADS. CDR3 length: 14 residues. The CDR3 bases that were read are TGTGCCAGCAGTGCCTGGTCAAACTATGCTGAGCAGTTC. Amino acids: CASSAWSNYAEQF. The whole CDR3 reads CASSAWSNYAEQFF.

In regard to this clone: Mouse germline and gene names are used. The CDR3 here is CASSFSGGGSNERLFF. CDR3 bases read: TGTGCCAGCAGTTTCTCCGGGGGCGGTTCCAACGAAAGATTATTT. This chain joins TRBV14 and TRBJ1-4; possibly TRBD1 for D (6 bases). The CDR3 is cut off 1 residue early in the read; its end comes from the germline J gene. Germline CDR1 and CDR2: SGHDT and FRDEAV. CDR3 length: 16 amino acids. The V end was cut by 0 bases, the J end by 1 base, with 10 bases between. Together with reference TRBV14 and TRBJ1-4, the CDR3 gives the full variable domain: EAGVTQSPRYAVLQEGQAVSFWCDPISGHDTLYWYQQPRDQGPQLLVYFRDEAVIDNSQLPSDRFSAVRPKGTNSTLKIQSAKQGDTATYLCASSFSGGGSNERLFFGHGTKLSVL.

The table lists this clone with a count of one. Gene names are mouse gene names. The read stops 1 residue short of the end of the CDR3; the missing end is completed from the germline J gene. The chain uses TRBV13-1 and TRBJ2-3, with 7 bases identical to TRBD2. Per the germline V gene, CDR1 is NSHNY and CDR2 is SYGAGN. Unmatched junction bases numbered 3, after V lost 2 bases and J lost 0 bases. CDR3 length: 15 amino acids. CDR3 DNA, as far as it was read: TGTGCCAGCAGTGAGGGGGGGTCTAGTGCAGAAACGCTGTAT. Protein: CASSEGGSSAETLY. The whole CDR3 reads CASSEGGSSAETLYF.

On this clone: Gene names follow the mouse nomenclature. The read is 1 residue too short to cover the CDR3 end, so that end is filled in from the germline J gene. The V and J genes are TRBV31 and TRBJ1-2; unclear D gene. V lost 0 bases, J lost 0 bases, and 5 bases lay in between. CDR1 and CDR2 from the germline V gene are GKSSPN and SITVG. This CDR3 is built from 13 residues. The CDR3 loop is CAWSLETNSDYTF. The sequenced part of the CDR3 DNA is TGTGCCTGGAGTCTAGAAACAAACTCCGACTACACC.

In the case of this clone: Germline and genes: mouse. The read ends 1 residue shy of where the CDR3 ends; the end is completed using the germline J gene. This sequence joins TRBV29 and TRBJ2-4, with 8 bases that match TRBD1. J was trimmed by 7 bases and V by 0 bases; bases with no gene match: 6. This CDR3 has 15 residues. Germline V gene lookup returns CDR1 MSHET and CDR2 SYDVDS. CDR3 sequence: CASSLSRAGGYTLYF. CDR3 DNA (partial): TGTGCTAGCAGTTTATCGAGGGCAGGGGGCTACACCTTGTAC.

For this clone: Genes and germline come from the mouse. Here the CDR3 reads CAWSRRINERLFF. CDR3 DNA (partial): TGTGCCTGGAGTAGACGGATCAACGAAAGATTATTT. The V gene is TRBV31, the J gene TRBJ1-4; D gene unclear. The read finishes 1 residue shy of the CDR3 end, and the germline J gene is used to complete it. Germline values: CDR1 GKSSPN, CDR2 SITVG. V gave up 2 bases and J gave up 4 bases, with 8 bases separating them. This CDR3 region has 13 residues.

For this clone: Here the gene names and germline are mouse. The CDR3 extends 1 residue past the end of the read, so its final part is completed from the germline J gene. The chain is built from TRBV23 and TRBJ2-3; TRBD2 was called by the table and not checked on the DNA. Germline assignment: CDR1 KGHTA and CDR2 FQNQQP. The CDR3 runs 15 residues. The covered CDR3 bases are TGCTCCAGCAGTCCACTGGGTTCTAGTGCAGAAACGCTGTAT. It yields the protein CSSSPLGSSAETLY. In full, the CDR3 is CSSSPLGSSAETLYF.

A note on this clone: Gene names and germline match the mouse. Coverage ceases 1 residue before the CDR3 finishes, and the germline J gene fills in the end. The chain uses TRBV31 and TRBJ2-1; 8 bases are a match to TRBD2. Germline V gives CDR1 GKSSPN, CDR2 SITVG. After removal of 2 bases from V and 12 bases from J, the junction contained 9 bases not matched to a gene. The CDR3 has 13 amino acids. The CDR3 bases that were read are TGTGCCTGGAGTAAACTGGGGGCCTCCTCGCAGTTC. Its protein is CAWSKLGASSQF. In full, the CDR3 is CAWSKLGASSQFF.

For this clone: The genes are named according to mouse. CDR3 DNA (partial): TGTGCCAGCGGTGATACGGGGGTTCAAAACACCTTGTAC. Protein product: CASGDTGVQNTLY. The whole CDR3 sequence reads CASGDTGVQNTLYF. The chain has TRBV13-2 and TRBJ2-4; D is tentatively TRBD1 or TRBD2 (5 bases each). The CDR3 end falls 1 residue outside the read, so it is completed with the germline J gene. V was trimmed by 1 base and J by 2 bases, leaving 8 bases between them. Germline lookup yields CDR1 NNHNN and CDR2 SYGAGS (reference sequence). The CDR3 totals 14 residues.

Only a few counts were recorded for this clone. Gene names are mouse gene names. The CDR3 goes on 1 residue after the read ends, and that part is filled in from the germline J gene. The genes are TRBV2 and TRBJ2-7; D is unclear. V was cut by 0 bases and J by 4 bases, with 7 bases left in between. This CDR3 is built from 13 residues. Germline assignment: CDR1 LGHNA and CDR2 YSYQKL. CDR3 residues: CASSQEHRYEQYF. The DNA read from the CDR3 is TGTGCCAGCAGCCAAGAACACAGATATGAACAGTAC.

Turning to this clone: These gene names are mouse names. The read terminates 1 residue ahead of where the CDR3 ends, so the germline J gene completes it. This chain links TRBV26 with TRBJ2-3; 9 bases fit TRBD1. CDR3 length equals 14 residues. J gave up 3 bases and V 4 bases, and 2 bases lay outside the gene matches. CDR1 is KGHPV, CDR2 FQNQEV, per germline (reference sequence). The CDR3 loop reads CASSPGQGAETLYF. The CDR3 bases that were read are TGTGCCAGCAGTCCGGGACAGGGCGCAGAAACGCTGTAT.

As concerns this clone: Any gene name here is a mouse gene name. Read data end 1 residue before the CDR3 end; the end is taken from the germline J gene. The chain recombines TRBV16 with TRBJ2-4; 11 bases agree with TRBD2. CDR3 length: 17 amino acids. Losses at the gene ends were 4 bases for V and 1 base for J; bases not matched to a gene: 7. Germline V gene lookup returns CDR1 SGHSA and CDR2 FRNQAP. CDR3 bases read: TGTGCAAGCAGCTCCGGGACTGGGGGAGGAGGTCAAAACACCTTGTAC. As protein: CASSSGTGGGGQNTLY. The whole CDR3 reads CASSSGTGGGGQNTLYF.

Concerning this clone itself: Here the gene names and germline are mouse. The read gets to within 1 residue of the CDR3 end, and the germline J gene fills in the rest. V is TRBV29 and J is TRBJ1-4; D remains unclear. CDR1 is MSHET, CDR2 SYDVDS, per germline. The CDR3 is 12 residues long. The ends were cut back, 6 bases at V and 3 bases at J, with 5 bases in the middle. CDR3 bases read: TGTGCTAGCAGAGGGACCAACGAAAGATTATTT. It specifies CASRGTNERLF. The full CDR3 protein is CASRGTNERLFF.

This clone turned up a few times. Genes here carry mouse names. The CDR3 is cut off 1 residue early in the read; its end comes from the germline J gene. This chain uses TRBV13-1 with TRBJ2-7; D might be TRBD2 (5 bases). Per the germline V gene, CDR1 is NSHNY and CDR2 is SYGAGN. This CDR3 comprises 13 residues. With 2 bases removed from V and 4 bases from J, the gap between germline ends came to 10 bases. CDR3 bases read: TGTGCCAGCAGTGACTTCTGGGCTTATGAACAGTAC. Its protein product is CASSDFWAYEQY. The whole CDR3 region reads CASSDFWAYEQYF.

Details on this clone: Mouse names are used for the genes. The part of the CDR3 DNA that was read is TGTGCCAGCAGCCTTCAAAACACCTTGTAC. This translates into CASSLQNTLY. The whole CDR3 reads CASSLQNTLYF. The chain combines TRBV4 with TRBJ2-4; D is undetermined. The sequence runs out 1 residue before the end of the CDR3; the remainder is reconstructed from the germline J gene. CDR3 length equals 11 residues. V was cut by 5 bases and J by 2 bases, with 2 bases left in between. Germline V gives CDR1 LGHDT, CDR2 YNNKQL (reference sequence).

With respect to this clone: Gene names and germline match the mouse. The CDR3 protein is CASSDDDSPLYF. Incomplete CDR3 DNA: TGTGCCAGCAGTGATGATGATTCGCCCCTCTAC. The rearrangement uses TRBV13-3 and TRBJ1-6; D remains ambiguous. Coverage ceases 1 residue before the CDR3 finishes, and the germline J gene fills in the end. TRBJ1-6 qualifies as an ORF whose function is uncertain. The V end was cut by 0 bases, the J end by 8 bases, with 3 bases between. Germline V gene sequence: CDR1 NNHDY, CDR2 SYVADS. This CDR3 region has 12 residues.

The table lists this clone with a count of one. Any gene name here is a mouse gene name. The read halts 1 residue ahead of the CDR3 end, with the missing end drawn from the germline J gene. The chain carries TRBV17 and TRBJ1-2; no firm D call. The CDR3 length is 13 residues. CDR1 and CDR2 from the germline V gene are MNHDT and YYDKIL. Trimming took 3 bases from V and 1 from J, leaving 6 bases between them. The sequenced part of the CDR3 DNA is TGTGCTAGCAGTAGGAGCAAAAACTCCGACTACACC. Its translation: CASSRSKNSDYT. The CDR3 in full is CASSRSKNSDYTF.

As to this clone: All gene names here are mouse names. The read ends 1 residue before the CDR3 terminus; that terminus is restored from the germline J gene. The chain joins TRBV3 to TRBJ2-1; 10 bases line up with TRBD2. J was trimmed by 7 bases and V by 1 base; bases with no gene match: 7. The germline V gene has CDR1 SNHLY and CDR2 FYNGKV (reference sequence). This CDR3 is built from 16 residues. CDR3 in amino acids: CASSLEPGGARAEQFF. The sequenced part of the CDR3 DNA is TGTGCCAGCAGCTTAGAGCCTGGGGGGGCGCGAGCTGAGCAGTTC.

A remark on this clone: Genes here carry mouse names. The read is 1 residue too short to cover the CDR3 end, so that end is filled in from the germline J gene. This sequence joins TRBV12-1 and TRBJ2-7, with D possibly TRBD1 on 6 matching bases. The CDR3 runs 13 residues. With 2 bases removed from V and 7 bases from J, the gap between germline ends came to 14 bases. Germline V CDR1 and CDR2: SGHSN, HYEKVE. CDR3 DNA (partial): TGTGCCAGCTCTCCTAGGACAGTCCGGGAACAGTAC. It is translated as CASSPRTVREQY. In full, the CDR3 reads CASSPRTVREQYF.

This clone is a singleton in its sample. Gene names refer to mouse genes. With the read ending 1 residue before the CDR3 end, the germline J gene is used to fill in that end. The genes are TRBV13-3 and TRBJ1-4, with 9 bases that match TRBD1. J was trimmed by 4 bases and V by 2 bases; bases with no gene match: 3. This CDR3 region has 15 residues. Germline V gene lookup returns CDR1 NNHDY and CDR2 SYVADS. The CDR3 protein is CASSDEDRGNERLFF. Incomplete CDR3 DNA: TGTGCCAGCAGTGACGAGGACAGGGGCAACGAAAGATTATTT. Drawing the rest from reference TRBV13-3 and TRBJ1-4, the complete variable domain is EAAVTQSPRSKVAVTGGKVTLSCHQTNNHDYMYWYRQDTGHGLRLIHYSYVADSTEKGDIPDGYKASRPSQENFSLILELASLSQTAVYFCASSDEDRGNERLFFGHGTKLSVL.

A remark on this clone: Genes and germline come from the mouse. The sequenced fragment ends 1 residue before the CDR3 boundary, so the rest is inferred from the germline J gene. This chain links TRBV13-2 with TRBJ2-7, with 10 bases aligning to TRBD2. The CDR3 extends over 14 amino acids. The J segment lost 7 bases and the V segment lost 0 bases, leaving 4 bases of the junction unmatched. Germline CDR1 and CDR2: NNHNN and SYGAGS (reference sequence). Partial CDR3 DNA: TGTGCCAGCGGTGATGCTGGGGGGGCTGGGGAACAGTAC. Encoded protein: CASGDAGGAGEQY. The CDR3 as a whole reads CASGDAGGAGEQYF.

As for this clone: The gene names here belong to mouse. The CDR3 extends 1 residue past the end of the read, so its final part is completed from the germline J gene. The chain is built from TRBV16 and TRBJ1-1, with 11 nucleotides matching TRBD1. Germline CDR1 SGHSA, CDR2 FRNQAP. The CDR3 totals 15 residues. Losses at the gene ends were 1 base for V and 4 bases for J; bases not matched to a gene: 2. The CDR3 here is CASSLGTGGITEVFF. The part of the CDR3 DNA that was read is TGTGCAAGCAGCTTAGGGACAGGGGGCATCACAGAAGTCTTC.

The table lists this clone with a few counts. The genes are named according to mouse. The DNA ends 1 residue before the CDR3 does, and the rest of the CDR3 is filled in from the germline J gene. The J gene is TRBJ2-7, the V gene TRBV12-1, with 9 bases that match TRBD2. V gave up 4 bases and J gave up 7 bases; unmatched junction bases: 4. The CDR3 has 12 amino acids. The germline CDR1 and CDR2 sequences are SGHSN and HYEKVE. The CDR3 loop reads CASSLTGGEQYF. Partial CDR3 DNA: TGTGCCAGCTCCCTGACTGGGGGCGAACAGTAC.

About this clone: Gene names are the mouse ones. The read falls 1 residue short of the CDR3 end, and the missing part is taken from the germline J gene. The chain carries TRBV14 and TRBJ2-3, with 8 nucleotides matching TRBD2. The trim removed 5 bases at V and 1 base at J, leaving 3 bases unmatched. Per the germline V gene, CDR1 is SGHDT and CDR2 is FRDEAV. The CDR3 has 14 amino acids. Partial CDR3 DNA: TGTGCCAGCAGCTGGGGACTGGGTGCAGAAACGCTGTAT. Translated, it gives CASSWGLGAETLY. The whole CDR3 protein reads CASSWGLGAETLYF.

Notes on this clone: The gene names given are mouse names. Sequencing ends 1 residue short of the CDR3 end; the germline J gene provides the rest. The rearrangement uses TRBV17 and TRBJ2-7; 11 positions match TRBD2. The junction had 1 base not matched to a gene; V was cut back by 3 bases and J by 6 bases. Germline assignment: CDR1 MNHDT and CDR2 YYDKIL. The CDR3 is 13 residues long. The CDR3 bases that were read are TGTGCTAGCAGTAGGGACTGGGGGGTTGAACAGTAC. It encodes CASSRDWGVEQY. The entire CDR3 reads CASSRDWGVEQYF.

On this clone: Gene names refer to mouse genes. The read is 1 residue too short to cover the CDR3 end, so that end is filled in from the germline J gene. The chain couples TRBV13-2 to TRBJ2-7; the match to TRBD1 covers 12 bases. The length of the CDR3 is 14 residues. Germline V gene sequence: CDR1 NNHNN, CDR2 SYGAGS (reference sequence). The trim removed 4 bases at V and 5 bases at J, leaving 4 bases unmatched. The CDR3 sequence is CASGPGTGGNEQYF. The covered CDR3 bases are TGTGCCAGCGGTCCCGGGACAGGGGGCAATGAACAGTAC.

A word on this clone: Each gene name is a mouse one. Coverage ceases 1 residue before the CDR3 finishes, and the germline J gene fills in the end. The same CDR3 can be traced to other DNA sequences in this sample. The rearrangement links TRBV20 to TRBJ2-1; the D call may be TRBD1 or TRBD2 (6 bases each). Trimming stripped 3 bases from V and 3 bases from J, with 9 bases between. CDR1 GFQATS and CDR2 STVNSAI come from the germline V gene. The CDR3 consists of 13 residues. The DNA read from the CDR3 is TGTGGTGCTAGTGGGGGCGGCTATGCTGAGCAGTTC. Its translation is CGASGGGYAEQF. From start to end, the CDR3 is CGASGGGYAEQFF.

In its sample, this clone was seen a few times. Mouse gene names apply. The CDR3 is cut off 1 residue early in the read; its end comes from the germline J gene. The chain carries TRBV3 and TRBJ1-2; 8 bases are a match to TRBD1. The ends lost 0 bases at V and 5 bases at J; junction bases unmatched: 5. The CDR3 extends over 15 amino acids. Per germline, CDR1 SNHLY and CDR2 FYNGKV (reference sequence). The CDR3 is CASSLAQGAGSDYTF. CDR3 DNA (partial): TGTGCCAGCAGCTTAGCGCAGGGGGCGGGGTCCGACTACACC.

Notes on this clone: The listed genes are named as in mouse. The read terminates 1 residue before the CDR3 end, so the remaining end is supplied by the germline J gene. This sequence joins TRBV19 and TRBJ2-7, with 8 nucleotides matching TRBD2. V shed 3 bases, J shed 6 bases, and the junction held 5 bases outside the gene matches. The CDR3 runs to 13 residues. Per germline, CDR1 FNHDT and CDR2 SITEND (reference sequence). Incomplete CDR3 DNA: TGTGCCAGCAGTACTGGGGGGAGGTCTGAACAGTAC. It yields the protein CASSTGGRSEQY. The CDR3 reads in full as CASSTGGRSEQYF.